A selection of T cell receptor beta chains follows, all from one sample in a study of low-dose radiotherapy and immunotherapy resistance in tumors. Each CDR3 protein is one row after TCRdb ran MiXCR on the reads. The data contain almost 45,000 distinct CDR3 sequences, 25% to 30% of them seen just once; the ten biggest clones take up roughly a tenth. Sequenced material: PBMCs, taken after low-dose radiotherapy plus immunotherapy. Receptors originate from a male donor with prostate cancer. The CDR3 runs from the conserved cysteine through the conserved F or W. A D gene is named only where the DNA matches it firmly. Not every row has a clone size; where given, it reads once, few, many or a size class.

V	size	D	J	DNA	CDR3
TRBV29-1	few	-	TRBJ1-3	TGCAGCGTTGAAGATGGTGGAAACACCATATATTTT	CSVEDGGNTIYF
TRBV11-3	many	TRBD2	TRBJ2-2	TGTGCCAGCAGCACAACGCCTCCTAGCGGGGGGGCCGGCGGGGAGCTGTTTTTT	CASSTTPPSGGAGGELFF
TRBV11-2	few	-	TRBJ2-7	TGTGCCAGCAGTTCGACTAGAATCTACGAGCAGTACTTC	CASSSTRIYEQYF
TRBV5-4	many	-	TRBJ1-2	TGTGCCAGCAGCCCGGGTGGGGTTAGCGGCTACACCTTC	CASSPGGVSGYTF
TRBV9	-	-	TRBJ1-1	TGTGCCAGCAGCGACAGGGTGAACACTGAAGCTTTCTTT	CASSDRVNTEAFF
TRBV7-2	many	-	TRBJ2-1	TGTGCCAGCAGCTGGCAGGCTACCCGGAAAGGCAATGAGCAGTTCTTC	CASSWQATRKGNEQFF
TRBV28	-	-	TRBJ1-2	TGTGCCAGCACCTTGGGGGGGGCCAAGTCTAACTATGGCTACACCTTC	CASTLGGAKSNYGYTF
TRBV7-8	many	-	TRBJ2-3	TGTGCCAGCAGCCCTCTCGGGGGACCCCGGCTCACAGATACGCAGTATTTT	CASSPLGGPRLTDTQYF
TRBV11-2	many	TRBD2	TRBJ2-7	TGTGCCAGCAGCTTAGTTGGTAGCGGGGCCGCACTCGTCTACGAGCAGTACTTC	CASSLVGSGAALVYEQYF
TRBV20-1	many	-	TRBJ2-2	TGCAGTGCTAGAGAGGGACGTACGAACACCGGGGAGCTGTTTTTT	CSAREGRTNTGELFF
TRBV5-1	many	TRBD2	TRBJ2-1	TGCGCCAGCAGCGGGGGACTAGCTGAAGGGACCTACAATGAGCAGTTCTTC	CASSGGLAEGTYNEQFF
TRBV27	many	TRBD1	TRBJ2-7	TGTGCCAGCAGTTCCAGACAGGGTACCTCCTACGAGCAGTACTTC	CASSSRQGTSYEQYF
TRBV28	many	-	TRBJ1-2	TGTGCCAGCAGTTTAAATAGTGGCTACACCTTC	CASSLNSGYTF
TRBV5-6	-	TRBD1	TRBJ2-5	TGTGCCAGCAGCATGACAGGGCCCTTCCAAGAGACCCAGTACTTC	CASSMTGPFQETQYF
TRBV19	many	-	TRBJ2-2	TGTGCCAGTAGTATCTGGGGGCGCGGTGACACCGGGGAGCTGTTTTTT	CASSIWGRGDTGELFF
TRBV12-3/TRBV12-4	many	-	TRBJ1-5	TGTGCCAGCAGTTTATCCCGTAGGATAATTAATCAGCCCCAGCATTTT	CASSLSRRIINQPQHF
TRBV20-1	many	-	TRBJ2-3	TGCAGTGCCTATAGGGAGGGGGCCAGCACAGATACGCAGTATTTT	CSAYREGASTDTQYF